These 29 T cell receptor beta chains were sequenced from one sample in a study of T cell responses to AZD1222 COVID-19 vaccine. TCRdb's table, derived via immunoSEQ multiplex PCR, lists solely in-frame clones and lacks some. The sample includes around 84,000 clones, 80% to 90% of them seen just once. Sequenced material: peripheral blood, taken 28 days after the second AZD1222 dose. The origin of the receptors is an adult who received the AZD1222 COVID-19 vaccine.

The CDR3 protein is CATSDPRQGDTGELFF. Written as DNA, the CDR3 is TGTGCCACCAGTGATCCGCGACAGGGGGACACCGGGGAGCTGTTTTTT. The chain combines TRBV24-1 with TRBJ2-2; 9 bases agree with TRBD1. The V and J ends lost 3 bases and 3 bases, in that order; junction bases with no gene match: 4. The CDR3 is 16 amino acids. Germline V gene sequence: CDR1 KGHDR, CDR2 SFDVKD.

This clone appeared a few times. CDR3 protein: CASGLDSHTEAFF. The CDR3 nucleotides are TGTGCCAGCGGTCTGGACAGTCACACTGAAGCTTTCTTT. The chain joins TRBV2 to TRBJ1-1; D may be TRBD1 (6 bases). The length of the CDR3 is 13 residues. The germline V gene has CDR1 SNHLY and CDR2 FYNNEI. The germline V and J ends were trimmed by 8 bases and 3 bases, with 13 bases remaining between them. The full variable domain, rest sourced from reference TRBV2 and TRBJ1-1, is EPEVTQTPSHQVTQMGQEVILRCVPISNHLYFYWYRQILGQKVEFLVSFYNNEISEKSEIFDDQFSVERPDGSNFTLKIRSTKLEDSAMYFCASGLDSHTEAFFGQGTRLTVV.

V gene TRBV6-1 combines with J gene TRBJ1-2; no firm D call. Trimming pared 2 bases from V and 2 bases from J, leaving 9 bases between. The CDR3 covers 14 residues. Germline values: CDR1 MNHNS, CDR2 SASEGT. The CDR3 here is CASSEIGNNYGYTF. The CDR3 DNA sequence: TGTGCCAGCAGTGAAATTGGAAACAACTATGGCTACACCTTC.

The chain couples TRBV7-3 to TRBJ1-2, with D unresolved. V lost 0 bases and J 4 bases, leaving 9 bases between the germline ends. Germline V gene lookup returns CDR1 SGHTA and CDR2 FQGTGA. The length of the CDR3 is 14 residues. CDR3 bases: TGTGCCAGCAGCTTAACGGGCTCTGCCTATGGCTACACCTTC. This codes for CASSLTGSAYGYTF.

The chain couples TRBV27 to TRBJ2-1, with D perhaps matching TRBD1 or TRBD2 (5 bases each). The CDR3 length is 13 residues. The V and J ends lost 8 bases and 10 bases respectively, with 18 bases between them. Germline CDR1 and CDR2: MNHEY and SMNVEV (reference sequence). CDR3: CASQHRRSGEQFF. The DNA for the CDR3 is TGTGCCAGCCAACACAGGCGGTCGGGAGAGCAGTTCTTC.

This clone appeared a few times. The chain employs TRBV5-4 and TRBJ1-2; D remains ambiguous. Germline V gives CDR1 SGHNT, CDR2 YYREEE (reference sequence). The CDR3 spans 19 residues. V was pared by 0 bases and J by 6 bases, with 27 bases between. In DNA, the CDR3 is TGTGCCAGCAGCTTGGGAACGCCTACCCTGTTCCGGAGAAACGATGGCTACACCTTC. Translated: CASSLGTPTLFRRNDGYTF.

The V and J genes are TRBV5-8 and TRBJ2-5, with a tentative D call TRBD2 (6 bases). Germline V lookup: CDR1 SGHTS, CDR2 YDEGEE. Trimming left V 2 bases short and J 1 base short, with 15 bases between. The CDR3 is 16 residues long. The CDR3 nucleotides are TGTGCCAGCAGCTTAAATTTTGGGGGGACCCAAGAGACCCAGTACTTC. It is translated as CASSLNFGGTQETQYF.

The chain uses TRBV7-2 and TRBJ2-7; D is ambiguous. CDR1 is SGHTA, CDR2 FQGNSA, per germline. The germline V and J ends were trimmed by 2 bases and 5 bases, with 16 bases remaining between them. This CDR3 has 15 amino acids. CDR3 sequence reads: CASSLNMWGTHEQYF. The CDR3 DNA is TGTGCCAGCAGCTTAAATATGTGGGGTACCCACGAGCAGTACTTC. The whole variable domain, filled in from reference TRBV7-2 and TRBJ2-7, reads GAGVSQSPSNKVTEKGKDVELRCDPISGHTALYWYRQSLGQGLEFLIYFQGNSAPDKSGLPSDRFSAERTGGSVSTLTIQRTQQEDSAVYLCASSLNMWGTHEQYFGPGTRLTVT.

CDR3 sequence (DNA): TGTGCCAGCAGAATAGGGGGGGCGGGCGAGCAGTACTTC. This sequence encodes CASRIGGAGEQYF. This rearrangement joins TRBV13 to TRBJ2-7; a weak D match, TRBD2 (7 bases). The length of the CDR3 is 13 residues. Germline CDR1 PRHDT, CDR2 FYEKMQ (reference sequence). Trimming took 6 bases from V and 6 from J, leaving 15 bases between them.

The V and J genes are TRBV6-6 and TRBJ2-5; 7 nucleotides line up with TRBD1. V was pared by 6 bases and J by 1 base, with 8 bases of the junction left unmatched. This CDR3 is 15 amino acids long. Germline-derived CDR1 and CDR2 are MNHNY and SVGAGI (reference sequence). CDR3 nucleotides: TGTGCCAGCAGGGGGACAGTACGCGTCCAAGAGACCCAGTACTTC. It is translated as CASRGTVRVQETQYF.

The chain is built from TRBV28 and TRBJ2-6; D perhaps matches TRBD1 (5 bases). The length of the CDR3 is 17 residues. CDR1 is MDHEN, CDR2 SYDVKM, per germline. V lost 3 bases and J lost 0, with 12 bases in between. The CDR3 region is CASSFGHTASGANVLTF. DNA of the CDR3: TGTGCCAGCAGTTTTGGACATACCGCCTCTGGGGCCAACGTCCTGACTTTC.

The chain has TRBV28 and TRBJ2-1, with TRBD1 matching over 8 bases. Germline lookup yields CDR1 MDHEN and CDR2 SYDVKM. This CDR3 is 14 amino acids long. V was pared by 6 bases and J by 4 bases, with 5 bases of the junction left unmatched. The CDR3 protein is CASRRTGRYNEQFF. CDR3 bases: TGTGCCAGCAGGAGGACAGGGAGGTACAATGAGCAGTTCTTC.

The V gene is TRBV2, the J gene TRBJ1-1; no clear D gene. CDR1 is SNHLY, CDR2 FYNNEI, per germline. The germline V and J ends were trimmed by 6 bases and 3 bases, with 5 bases remaining between them. CDR3 length equals 11 residues. The DNA of the CDR3 is TGTGCCAGCAGGATTCACACTGAAGCTTTCTTT. This gives the protein CASRIHTEAFF.

The V and J genes are TRBV19 and TRBJ1-6; the D gene is possibly TRBD1 (6 bases). V was clipped by 7 bases and J by 9 bases, with 13 bases between them. The CDR3 loop spans 13 amino acids. In germline, CDR1 is LNHDA, CDR2 SQIVND (reference sequence). The CDR3 reads CASNQGTRSPLHF. CDR3 nucleotide sequence: TGTGCCAGTAATCAGGGGACCCGTTCACCCCTCCACTTT.

The chain combines TRBV4-2 with TRBJ1-1; TRBD1 is a possible D gene (5 bases). V lost 4 bases to trimming and J lost 7 bases, with 13 bases between them. CDR1 and CDR2 from the germline V gene are LGHNA and YNFKEQ. The CDR3 covers 13 residues. CDR3 amino acids: CASSPQGSGEAFF. The CDR3, as DNA: TGTGCCAGCAGCCCGCAGGGTTCGGGTGAAGCTTTCTTT.

The count of this clone is one. The chain uses TRBV30 and TRBJ1-6; D is unclear. CDR1 and CDR2 (germline): GTSNPN, SVGIG (reference sequence). The CDR3 length is 13 residues. Deletions cut 4 bases from V and 4 bases from J, with 8 bases between. CDR3 in amino acids: CAWTGDYNSPLHF. The CDR3 DNA follows: TGTGCCTGGACTGGTGATTATAATTCACCCCTCCACTTT. The full variable domain, completed using reference TRBV30 and TRBJ1-6, is SQTIHQWPATLVQPVGSPLSLECTVEGTSNPNLYWYRQAAGRGLQLLFYSVGIGQISSEVPQNLSASRPQDRQFILSSKKLLLSDSGFYLCAWTGDYNSPLHFGNGTRLTVT.

The CDR3 reads CASSLVGATNEKLFF. CDR3 nucleotide sequence: TGCGCCAGCAGCTTGGTCGGCGCAACTAATGAAAAACTGTTTTTT. The rearrangement joins TRBV5-1 to TRBJ1-4; D is ambiguous. From germline, CDR1 is SGHRS and CDR2 YFSETQ. The CDR3 length is 15 residues. The V and J ends lost 0 bases and 0 bases respectively, with 6 bases between them.

The chain combines TRBV5-4 with TRBJ2-3; D is undetermined. Per the germline V gene, CDR1 is SGHNT and CDR2 is YYREEE (reference sequence). This CDR3 has 13 amino acids. Trimming left V 0 bases short and J 5 bases short, with 7 bases between. Written as DNA, the CDR3 is TGTGCCAGCAGCTTGGAGCCAGGAGATACGCAGTATTTT. This translates into CASSLEPGDTQYF.

V and J are TRBV18 and TRBJ2-5, with 10 bases identical to TRBD2. This CDR3 has 16 amino acids. V trimming: 6 bases; J trimming: 4 bases; junction bases outside the gene matches: 11. Germline lookup yields CDR1 KGHSH and CDR2 LQKENI. Here the CDR3 DNA reads TGTGCCAGCTCTCCAAGCGGGGGGGCTTTTGGAGAGACCCAGTACTTC. Amino acid sequence: CASSPSGGAFGETQYF.

The chain carries TRBV27 and TRBJ2-1, with TRBD2 matching 10 bases. Germline CDR1 and CDR2: MNHEY and SMNVEV (reference sequence). The CDR3 length is 14 residues. J gave up 8 bases and V 5 bases, and 6 bases lay outside the gene matches. The CDR3 region has the DNA TGTGCCAGCAGTCGGAGCGGGGGGGCCTATGAGCAGTTCTTC. This codes for CASSRSGGAYEQFF.

The J gene is TRBJ1-3, the V gene TRBV7-6; D gene uncertain. Trimming removed 6 bases from V and 4 bases from J, with 10 bases in between. Germline CDR1 SGHVS, CDR2 FNYEAQ. The CDR3 totals 13 residues. This chain's CDR3 is CASSSGSGNTIYF. Written as DNA, the CDR3 is TGTGCCAGCAGTTCAGGCAGCGGAAACACCATATATTTT.

CDR3 bases: TGTGCCAGCAACGGGCTAGCGGGGGCCCCAGATACGCAGTATTTT. Encoded protein: CASNGLAGAPDTQYF. The rearrangement uses TRBV2 and TRBJ2-3, with 10 bases identical to TRBD2. The CDR3 loop spans 15 amino acids. Germline V gene sequence: CDR1 SNHLY, CDR2 FYNNEI. J lost 4 bases, V lost 7 bases, and 8 bases had no gene match.

The chain combines TRBV18 with TRBJ2-3; tentative D call: TRBD1 (7 bases). Trimming removed 2 bases from V and 6 bases from J, with 15 bases in between. This CDR3 has 15 amino acids. Germline-derived CDR1 and CDR2 are KGHSH and LQKENI. For the CDR3, the DNA is TGTGCCAGCTCACCAAAAACCAGGGGGGTCGATACGCAGTATTTT. It yields the protein CASSPKTRGVDTQYF.

The rearrangement links TRBV2 to TRBJ1-3; D call uncertain. Germline V gene data show CDR1 as SNHLY and CDR2 as FYNNEI. The CDR3 covers 14 residues. Trimming took off 2 bases at V and 1 base at J, with 6 bases between the two ends. The DNA of the CDR3 is TGTGCCAGCAGTGAACGTGGATCTGGAAACACCATATATTTT. It translates to CASSERGSGNTIYF.

The chain carries TRBV6-6 and TRBJ2-7; tentative D call: TRBD2 (5 bases). This CDR3 has 15 amino acids. CDR1 is MNHNY, CDR2 SVGAGI, per germline (reference sequence). The germline V and J ends were trimmed by 4 bases and 2 bases, with 15 bases remaining between them. CDR3 sequence (DNA): TGTGCCAGCAGTTCCGTCACTAGGTCCGCCTACGAGCAGTACTTC. This gives the protein CASSSVTRSAYEQYF.

A word on this clone: A far larger clone is one nucleotide away, so this likely arose from a read error. This chain links TRBV6-5 with TRBJ2-3; no reliable D call. Germline V lookup: CDR1 MNHEY, CDR2 SVGAGI. V gave up 6 bases and J gave up 3 bases, with 4 bases separating them. This CDR3 is 11 amino acids long. CDR3 bases: TGTGCCAGCAGCACTACAGATACGCAGTATTTT. Translation: CASSTTDTQYF.

The chain carries TRBV7-9 and TRBJ2-1, with 9 nucleotides matching TRBD2. Germline V gene sequence: CDR1 SEHNR, CDR2 FQNEAQ (reference sequence). This CDR3 has 17 residues. With 8 bases clipped from V and 4 bases from J, the junction kept 15 bases outside the gene matches. The CDR3 sequence is CASVPKASGVIYNEQFF. As DNA, the CDR3 is TGTGCCAGCGTCCCTAAGGCTAGCGGGGTGATATACAATGAGCAGTTCTTC. Full variable domain (outside the CDR3, taken from reference TRBV7-9 and TRBJ2-1): DTGVSQNPRHKITKRGQNVTFRCDPISEHNRLYWYRQTLGQGPEFLTYFQNEAQLEKSRLLSDRFSAERPKGSFSTLEIQRTEQGDSAMYLCASVPKASGVIYNEQFFGPGTRLTVL.

The sample holds a few counts of this clone. The chain carries TRBV13 and TRBJ2-7; no clear D. The V end was cut by 6 bases, the J end by 4 bases, with 22 bases between. Germline V gene lookup returns CDR1 PRHDT and CDR2 FYEKMQ (reference sequence). CDR3 length: 16 residues. CDR3 protein: CASRSELFLPEYEQYF. DNA for the CDR3: TGTGCCAGCAGATCAGAGCTTTTTCTTCCGGAGTACGAGCAGTACTTC.

For this clone: The same CDR3 can be traced to other DNA sequences in this sample. This rearrangement joins TRBV19 to TRBJ1-5; D uncertain. The V gene's germline CDR1 is LNHDA and CDR2 SQIVND (reference sequence). With 1 base removed from V and 0 bases from J, the gap between germline ends came to 10 bases. The CDR3 has 16 amino acids. This chain's CDR3 is CASSIAPRYSNQPQHF. CDR3 nucleotide sequence: TGTGCCAGTAGTATAGCCCCCAGATATAGCAATCAGCCCCAGCATTTT.